A selection of T cell receptor beta chains follows, all from one sample in a study of blood T cell repertoires in COVID-19. Here immunoSEQ multiplex PCR was the method, and the copy in TCRdb shows in-frame clones only, minus some. There are under 300,000 clones in the sample; about 88% occur only once, and 2% to 2.5% lies in the top ten. What was sequenced was peripheral blood. Every receptor here comes from a woman aged 40 to 50 who had recovered from COVID-19. The conserved cysteine and the conserved F or W are not part of the CDR3 here. Fields, in order: V gene, clone size, J gene, CDR3 protein. Size is stated for part of the rows, as once, few or many counts, or as a class when the clone is expanded.

TRBV5-5	few	TRBJ2-7	ASGREEFSYEQY
TRBV7-2	NA	TRBJ1-2	ASSPRQGSYGYT
TRBV2	NA	TRBJ1-5	ASSDREVISNQPQH
TRBV12-3/TRBV12-4	NA	TRBJ1-1	ASRPYREPVAF
TRBV19	NA	TRBJ1-3	ASSIDRGSGNTIY
TRBV3-1/TRBV3-2	NA	TRBJ2-7	ASSQRGTVLDEQY
TRBV5-1	NA	TRBJ2-3	ASSWGLDTDTQY
TRBV4-2	NA	TRBJ1-4	ASSQPDRDNEKLF
TRBV5-5	NA	TRBJ2-7	ASSLDGYEQY
TRBV7-2	NA	TRBJ2-7	ASSFAQGQGEQY
TRBV24-1	NA	TRBJ2-2	ATSDLTGANTGELF
TRBV27	NA	TRBJ2-7	ASSYRGQGASEQY
TRBV9	NA	TRBJ2-1	ASSVGLGGSYNEQF
TRBV6-5	NA	TRBJ1-6	ASSYSQGDSPLH
TRBV7-3	NA	TRBJ2-7	ASSLYGSLVNEQY
TRBV2	once	TRBJ2-1	ASSGVYNEQF
TRBV11-3	once	TRBJ1-2	ASSFGTGDTIYGYT
TRBV7-2	NA	TRBJ2-7	ASSPPAGPYEQY
TRBV7-2	NA	TRBJ1-2	ASSLGQYYGYT
TRBV25-1	NA	TRBJ2-2	ASRTTGVGELF
TRBV24-1	NA	TRBJ2-2	ATAGASGNTGELF
TRBV5-4	NA	TRBJ1-6	ASSPWTGLNSPLH
TRBV2	NA	TRBJ2-5	ASSEGLAGGQETQY
TRBV7-9	NA	TRBJ1-2	ASSLGGRHGYT
TRBV5-1	NA	TRBJ2-7	ASSLDRHSYEQY
TRBV6-6	NA	TRBJ1-2	ASSHETDYGYT
TRBV5-4	NA	TRBJ2-5	ASSLRRETQY
TRBV18	NA	TRBJ2-7	ASSIQGAVQY
TRBV4-1	NA	TRBJ2-2	ASSQEGLDTGELF
TRBV6-4	NA	TRBJ2-3	ASSAGTGGFTQY
TRBV6-5	NA	TRBJ1-3	ASSYSEDTGNTIY
TRBV5-1	NA	TRBJ2-1	ASYTGLASYNEQF
TRBV19	NA	TRBJ2-5	ASSGSGLAGGQTQY
TRBV5-1	NA	TRBJ2-3	ASSWTATDTQY
TRBV11-2	NA	TRBJ1-2	ASSLDGGDRGPGYT
TRBV11-2	NA	TRBJ1-4	ASSPIYGTGNEKLF
TRBV5-1	NA	TRBJ1-2	ASSFGTGGYGYT